This TCR beta chain was obtained from a study of CD8 T cells in ankylosing spondylitis. TCRdb ran MiXCR on the 5' RACE reads and lists one entry per CDR3 protein. The sample lists about 300,000 distinct CDR3 sequences, roughly 20% occurring once. This CDR3 has 16 amino acids. The germline V gene encodes CDR1 MNHEY and CDR2 SVGEGT. V was clipped by 10 bases and J by 8 bases; unmatched bases: 18. Findings and caveats of the study: Certain motif variants had earlier appeared in reactive arthritis synovial fluid and blood.

In regard to this clonotype: Its target is unknown.

V is TRBV6-2 or TRBV6-3 and J is TRBJ2-4; 9 bases align to TRBD2. The material sequenced was blood, either unsorted or a sorted T cell fraction (not recorded which). The origin of this receptor is a female donor with ankylosing spondylitis or in good health (not recorded which). CDR3 amino acids: CATSPIGREGRDIQYF. CDR3 in DNA: TGTGCCACCTCGCCCATAGGGCGGGAGGGCCGTGACATTCAGTACTTC.